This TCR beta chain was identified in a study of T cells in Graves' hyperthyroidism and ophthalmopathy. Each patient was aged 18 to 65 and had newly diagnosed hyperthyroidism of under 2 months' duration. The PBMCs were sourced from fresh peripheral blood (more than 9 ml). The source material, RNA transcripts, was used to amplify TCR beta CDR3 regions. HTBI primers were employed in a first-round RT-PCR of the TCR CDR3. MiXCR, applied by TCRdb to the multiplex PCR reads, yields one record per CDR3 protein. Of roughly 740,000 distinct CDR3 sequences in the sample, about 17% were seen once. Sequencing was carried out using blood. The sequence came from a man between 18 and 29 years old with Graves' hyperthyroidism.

CDR3 amino acids: CASRPWTGDGYTF. The CDR3 region has the DNA TGTGCCAGTAGACCCTGGACAGGGGATGGCTACACCTTC. The V call is TRBV19, the J call TRBJ1-2, with 9 bases lining up with TRBD1. The CDR3 is 13 amino acids. CDR1 LNHDA and CDR2 SQIVND come from the germline V gene (reference sequence). The V gene end was trimmed by 6 bases and the J gene end by 6 bases; junction bases not matched to a gene: 5.